A selection of T cell receptor beta chains follows, all from one sample in a study of cytomegalovirus exposure and HLA in healthy donors. Measured with immunoSEQ multiplex PCR; TCRdb has only the in-frame clones, and not every one. This sample has roughly 180,000 clones, with roughly 80% found just once. Sequencing was done on a sample of PBMCs. The receptors derive from a man aged 25 to 45 in good health and CMV-seropositive. CDR3s include the opening cysteine and the closing phenylalanine or tryptophan. The D gene is left open where the match is weak. For some rows the clone size is stated as once, few or many, or as a class when expanded; others skip it.

j_gene: TRBJ2-2
abundance: many
d_gene: TRBD1
v_gene: TRBV9
CDR3nt: TGTGCCAGCAGTTCCGGGACAGTTTCGAACACCGGGGAGCTGTTTTTT
CDR3aa: CASSSGTVSNTGELFF

j_gene: TRBJ1-5
abundance: once
d_gene: NA
v_gene: TRBV19
CDR3nt: TGTGCCACCCGAGACGGGGGGGGGAATCAGCCCCAGCATTTT
CDR3aa: CATRDGGGNQPQHF

j_gene: TRBJ2-7
abundance: NA
d_gene: TRBD2
v_gene: TRBV5-4
CDR3nt: TGCGCCAGCAGCCTCTCGACTAGCAGGGACGAGCAGTACTTC
CDR3aa: CASSLSTSRDEQYF

j_gene: TRBJ1-1
abundance: NA
d_gene: TRBD1
v_gene: TRBV4-1
CDR3nt: TGCGCCAGCAGCCAACGGGACAGGGGGGCGAACACTGAAGCTTTCTTT
CDR3aa: CASSQRDRGANTEAFF

j_gene: TRBJ2-7
abundance: NA
d_gene: NA
v_gene: TRBV7-2
CDR3nt: TGTGCCAGCAGCATTAGGTTCCAGGGGTACGAGCAGTACTTC
CDR3aa: CASSIRFQGYEQYF

j_gene: TRBJ2-3
abundance: NA
d_gene: NA
v_gene: TRBV6-6
CDR3nt: TGTGCCAGCAGTTACTCGGCCGGACGAGGGGATACGCAGTATTTT
CDR3aa: CASSYSAGRGDTQYF

j_gene: TRBJ1-1
abundance: NA
d_gene: TRBD1
v_gene: TRBV20-1
CDR3nt: TGCAGTGCGGTACAGGGGGCTGAAGCTTTCTTT
CDR3aa: CSAVQGAEAFF

j_gene: TRBJ2-3
abundance: NA
d_gene: TRBD2
v_gene: TRBV9
CDR3nt: TGTGCCAGCAGCCGCCGGGGGGGCGGGGCAGATACGCAGTATTTT
CDR3aa: CASSRRGGGADTQYF

j_gene: TRBJ1-2
abundance: NA
d_gene: TRBD1
v_gene: TRBV27
CDR3nt: TGTGCCAGCAGTTTTTTCGGGACAGGGGGAAATAACTATGGCTACACCTTC
CDR3aa: CASSFFGTGGNNYGYTF

j_gene: TRBJ1-1
abundance: NA
d_gene: NA
v_gene: TRBV27
CDR3nt: TGTGCCAGCAGTTTAGGGGGCGCGAACACTGAAGCTTTCTTT
CDR3aa: CASSLGGANTEAFF

j_gene: TRBJ2-1
abundance: few
d_gene: NA
v_gene: TRBV30
CDR3nt: TGTGCCTGGAGTGTACCCTCGCCCAGGCCCTACAATGAGCAGTTCTTC
CDR3aa: CAWSVPSPRPYNEQFF

j_gene: TRBJ1-1
abundance: few
d_gene: NA
v_gene: TRBV28
CDR3nt: TGTGCCAGCAGTCTAGGGAGCCGGGCCACTGAAGCTTTCTTT
CDR3aa: CASSLGSRATEAFF

j_gene: TRBJ2-5
abundance: few
d_gene: NA
v_gene: TRBV6-5
CDR3nt: TGTGCCAGCAGTGGTCAGGGGTTGGGCGAGGAGACCCAGTACTTC
CDR3aa: CASSGQGLGEETQYF

j_gene: TRBJ1-1
abundance: NA
d_gene: TRBD1
v_gene: TRBV27
CDR3nt: TGTGCCAGCAGCTTGCGTGGGGGACAGGGCGTGGTGAACACTGAAGCTTTCTTT
CDR3aa: CASSLRGGQGVVNTEAFF

j_gene: TRBJ1-1
abundance: NA
d_gene: TRBD1
v_gene: TRBV7-8
CDR3nt: TGTGCCAGCAGCTTTCGGGACAGGGGGCGGACTGAAGCTTTCTTT
CDR3aa: CASSFRDRGRTEAFF